Listed below are T cell receptor beta chains from one sample, sequenced in a study of T cells in Graves' hyperthyroidism and ophthalmopathy. MiXCR was run by TCRdb on the multiplex PCR reads, yielding one entry per CDR3 protein. The table shows fewer than 650,000 distinct CDR3 sequences, with about 15% occurring only once. The sequencing input was blood. These receptor sequences come from a middle-aged woman with Graves' hyperthyroidism. CDR3s include the opening cysteine and the closing phenylalanine or tryptophan. A D gene is named only where the DNA matches it firmly. Size is stated for part of the rows, as once, few or many counts, or as a class when the clone is expanded.

len	abundance	v_gene	j_gene	d_gene	CDR3nt	CDR3aa
15	few	TRBV30	TRBJ2-5	TRBD1	TGTGCCTGGAGCCCCGGGACAGGGAGAGCGGAGACCCGGTACTTC	CAWSPGTGRAETRYF
16	NA	TRBV7-7	TRBJ2-1	NA	TGTGCTAGCAGCTTAGGGGTAGGGGTTACCTACAATGAGCAGTTCTTC	CASSLGVGVTYNEQFF
15	many	TRBV27	TRBJ2-5	TRBD1	TGTGCCAGCAGACGTAGTGGGGACAGGGTAGAGACCCAGTACTTC	CASRRSGDRVETQYF
11	few	TRBV28	TRBJ2-7	NA	TGTGCCAGCAGTGCAGATTTCGAGCAGTACTTC	CASSADFEQYF
17	many	TRBV20-1	TRBJ2-5	NA	TGCAGTGCTAGAGATCGGTTGCGGGAAGTGATACAAGAGACCCAGTACTTC	CSARDRLREVIQETQYF
13	NA	TRBV20-1	TRBJ1-5	NA	TGCAGTGCTAGAGATCAGGTATATCAGCCCCAGCATTTT	CSARDQVYQPQHF
12	NA	TRBV7-9	TRBJ2-7	NA	TGTGTCAGCAGCCTGACCCGCTACGAGCAGTACTTC	CVSSLTRYEQYF
13	many	TRBV20-1	TRBJ2-3	NA	TGCAGTGCTAGAGGCGGTAGCACAGATACGCAGTATTTT	CSARGGSTDTQYF
14	few	TRBV7-9	TRBJ2-1	TRBD2	TGTGCCAGCAGCCCCGGGACTAGCGTTGATGAGCAGTTCTTC	CASSPGTSVDEQFF
15	many	TRBV5-1	TRBJ1-6	TRBD1	TGCGCCAGCAGCGGCGACAATACAGGGGATTCACCCCTCCACTTT	CASSGDNTGDSPLHF
15	many	TRBV6-1	TRBJ2-1	NA	TGTGCCAGCAGTGATTCAACCGTTGGTCAATTTGAGCAGTTCTTC	CASSDSTVGQFEQFF
14	NA	TRBV6-1	TRBJ1-1	NA	TGTGCCAGCAGCTCGGCAGGGGTCGGGACTGAAGCTTTCTTT	CASSSAGVGTEAFF
16	many	TRBV27	TRBJ2-1	NA	TGTGCCAGCAACAATCCCCGAGGGGACCGTTACAATGAGCAGTTCTTC	CASNNPRGDRYNEQFF
14	NA	TRBV29-1	TRBJ2-7	TRBD2	TGCAGCGTCGGCGGGACTAGCGGATTCTACGAGCAGTACTTC	CSVGGTSGFYEQYF
15	many	TRBV7-9	TRBJ2-7	NA	TGTGCCAGCAGCCTGGGTGGTAACACCATCTACGAGCAGTACTTC	CASSLGGNTIYEQYF
15	many	TRBV3-1	TRBJ1-1	TRBD1	TGTGCCAGCAGCCAAGACAGGGGGAGGTACACTGAAGCTTTCTTT	CASSQDRGRYTEAFF